Included here is one T cell receptor (beta chain) sequence, with context. Antigen unknown. Germline V gives CDR1 DFQATT, CDR2 SNEGSKA (reference sequence). V lost 7 bases to trimming and J lost 3 bases, with 4 bases between them. The CDR3 is 10 amino acids. CD4+ cells of the naive, central memory, regulatory and stem cell-like memory types were sorted via CD45RO/CCR7/CD25/CD127/CD95/CD27. This entry belongs to a study of beta chain features in type 1 diabetes. Findings and limits, study-wide: Among patients with Type 1 diabetes, TCRB CDR3s were moderately but significantly shorter in every one of the four CD4+ subsets. Researchers caution that PCR might favor shorter templates, equally among patients and controls. A pattern of fewer insertions and more deletions at VDJ junctions was seen in type 1 diabetes patients. Among patients, naive, central memory and Treg TCRB repertoires appeared more similar than among healthy donors.

Expressed TCRB transcripts were sequenced after all isolated RNA was converted to cDNA. Method: immunoSEQ multiplex PCR; TCRdb's copy keeps in-frame clones and lacks some. The profile covers about 190,000 clones, with approximately 8% appearing a single time and under 0.55% taken by the ten largest. The specimen sequenced was central memory CD4+ T cells from blood. This chain joins TRBV20-1 and TRBJ2-1; D remains ambiguous. This clonotype originated in a man younger than 35 with type 1 diabetes. The CDR3 DNA follows: TGCAGTGTCGGCTACAATGAGCAGTTCTTC. This sequence encodes CSVGYNEQFF.